These 26 T cell receptor beta chains share one sample of origin, sequenced in a study of shared clonotypes between healthy human individuals. The assay was immunoSEQ multiplex PCR, and TCRdb's table has in-frame clones only and misses some. This table has 2 million to 2.5 million clones, about 93% appearing once. CD45RO negativity and positive selection for CCR7 defined naive CD8 cells, a population that excluded terminally differentiated effector memory CD45RA+ cells. Sequenced sample: naive CD8+ T cells from PBMCs. The origin of the receptors is a man aged 18 to 30 in good health. Some clones in this sample may be carry-over from other donors' samples.

The V and J genes are TRBV15 and TRBJ2-2, with unresolved D. Germline values: CDR1 LNHNV, CDR2 YYDKDF (reference sequence). Trimming stripped 0 bases from V and 3 bases from J, with 14 bases between. The CDR3 runs 17 residues. CDR3 region: CATSRDFGLMDTGELFF. CDR3 coding DNA: TGTGCCACCAGCAGAGATTTCGGTCTGATGGACACCGGGGAGCTGTTTTTT. The whole variable domain, filled in from reference TRBV15 and TRBJ2-2, reads DAMVIQNPRYQVTQFGKPVTLSCSQTLNHNVMYWYQQKSSQAPKLLFHYYDKDFNNEADTPDNFQSRRPNTSFCFLDIRSPGLGDTAMYLCATSRDFGLMDTGELFFGEGSRLTVL.

The chain carries TRBV6-6 and TRBJ1-4; no firm D call. The CDR3 has 16 residues. Trimming took 0 bases from V and 13 from J, leaving 21 bases between them. CDR1 and CDR2 from the germline V gene are MNHNY and SVGAGI (reference sequence). Here the CDR3 reads CASSYSIDAVGEGLFF. The DNA of the CDR3 is TGTGCCAGCAGTTACTCGATCGATGCGGTGGGAGAAGGACTGTTTTTT.

The rearrangement joins TRBV5-6 to TRBJ1-1; 7 bases line up with TRBD1. V shed 0 bases, J shed 0 bases, and the junction held 5 bases outside the gene matches. In germline, CDR1 is SGHDT, CDR2 YYEEEE. The CDR3 covers 16 residues. The CDR3 spells CASSLAQGTMNTEAFF. The CDR3 nucleotides are TGTGCCAGCAGCTTGGCACAGGGGACTATGAACACTGAAGCTTTCTTT.

This clone was counted once. This chain uses TRBV28 with TRBJ2-7, with unresolved D. The length of the CDR3 is 13 residues. With 4 bases removed from V and 5 bases from J, the gap between germline ends came to 12 bases. CDR1 is MDHEN and CDR2 is SYDVKM in the germline V gene. The CDR3 protein is CASSSLRGDEQYF. CDR3 coding DNA: TGTGCCAGCAGTTCTCTACGCGGAGACGAGCAGTACTTC.

J is TRBJ2-7 and V is TRBV28, with D hard to call. V shed 6 bases and J shed 0 bases, with 12 bases lying between them. The CDR3 is 14 residues long. Germline lookup yields CDR1 MDHEN and CDR2 SYDVKM. For the CDR3, the DNA is TGTGCCAGCAGGTCAAGCAAGGACTCCTACGAGCAGTACTTC. Amino acid sequence: CASRSSKDSYEQYF.

This chain joins TRBV4-1 and TRBJ2-5, with 7 bases aligning to TRBD2. The CDR3 has 20 residues. V trimming: 0 bases; J trimming: 4 bases; junction bases outside the gene matches: 20. Germline lookup yields CDR1 MGHRA and CDR2 YSYEKL. The CDR3 coding sequence is TGCGCCAGCAGCCAAGATCCCAGGGAATCTTACCTAGGGAGGGCAGAGACCCAGTACTTC. This translates into CASSQDPRESYLGRAETQYF.

The chain couples TRBV7-8 to TRBJ2-7; 8 nucleotides line up with TRBD2. Germline V CDR1 and CDR2: SGHVS, FQNEAQ. V lost 2 bases, J lost 4 bases, and 13 bases stayed unmatched. The CDR3 covers 17 residues. The CDR3 DNA reads TGTGCCAGCAGCTTATATCCCCCCGGGAGGGGGGGGTACGAGCAGTACTTC. This codes for CASSLYPPGRGGYEQYF.

This sequence joins TRBV14 and TRBJ1-2; D is unresolved. Germline values: CDR1 SGHDN, CDR2 FVKESK. V gave up 3 bases and J gave up 3 bases, with 8 bases separating them. The CDR3 is made up of 13 amino acids. CDR3 sequence (DNA): TGTGCCAGCAGCCAGAGGGTTGACTATGGCTACACCTTC. It translates to CASSQRVDYGYTF.

The chain joins TRBV13 to TRBJ2-2; 10 nucleotides line up with TRBD1. The CDR3 sequence is 14 residues long. Germline trimming cut 8 bases from V and 2 bases from J; bases unmatched to any gene: 2. Germline V CDR1 and CDR2: PRHDT, FYEKMQ (reference sequence). The CDR3 DNA reads as TGTGCCAGCCGGGACAGGGGAAACACCGGGGAGCTGTTTTTT. This translates into CASRDRGNTGELFF.

The rearrangement links TRBV29-1 to TRBJ1-1; the D is unclear. Germline CDR1 SQVTM, CDR2 ANQGSEA. This CDR3 is built from 13 residues. The V gene lost 3 bases and the J gene lost 6 bases, with 14 bases spanning the gap. The CDR3 sequence: CSVEENSFSEAFF. CDR3 DNA: TGCAGCGTTGAGGAGAACTCGTTTTCTGAAGCTTTCTTT.

This clone has only a few counts. V is TRBV2 and J is TRBJ1-3, with D tentatively TRBD1 (6 bases). V lost 9 bases to trimming and J lost 6 bases, with 15 bases between them. The CDR3 runs to 13 residues. CDR1 is SNHLY, CDR2 FYNNEI, per germline. CDR3 bases: TGTGCCAGTCTTGGGGGCGAGGAAAACACCATATATTTT. Amino acid sequence: CASLGGEENTIYF.

The genes are TRBV13 and TRBJ2-3; D remains unclear. V lost 4 bases and J 4 bases, leaving 9 bases between the germline ends. The CDR3 has 13 residues. CDR1 and CDR2 (germline): PRHDT, FYEKMQ (reference sequence). Written as DNA, the CDR3 is TGTGCCAGCAGCTCTCCAGCCGCAGATACGCAGTATTTT. Amino acid sequence: CASSSPAADTQYF. Filled out from reference TRBV13 and TRBJ2-3, the complete variable domain reads AAGVIQSPRHLIKEKRETATLKCYPIPRHDTVYWYQQGPGQDPQFLISFYEKMQSDKGSIPDRFSAQQFSDYHSELNMSSLELGDSALYFCASSSPAADTQYFGPGTRLTVL.

The chain recombines TRBV30 with TRBJ2-7; 10 nucleotides align to TRBD2. With 5 bases clipped from V and 4 bases from J, the junction kept 2 bases outside the gene matches. The CDR3 spans 12 residues. Germline assignment: CDR1 GTSNPN and CDR2 SVGIG (reference sequence). The CDR3 here is CAWGLAAYEQYF. Written as DNA, the CDR3 is TGTGCCTGGGGACTAGCGGCGTACGAGCAGTACTTC.

The chain couples TRBV5-6 to TRBJ1-2; maybe TRBD1 (5 bases). V lost 0 bases, J lost 4 bases, and 13 bases lay in between. This CDR3 contains 15 residues. Germline loops: CDR1 SGHDT, CDR2 YYEEEE. CDR3 residues: CASSLVGRAPYGYTF. As DNA, the CDR3 is TGTGCCAGCAGCTTGGTCGGCAGGGCACCCTATGGCTACACCTTC. The full variable domain, completed using reference TRBV5-6 and TRBJ1-2, is DAGVTQSPTHLIKTRGQQVTLRCSPKSGHDTVSWYQQALGQGPQFIFQYYEEEERQRGNFPDRFSGHQFPNYSSELNVNALLLGDSALYLCASSLVGRAPYGYTFGSGTRLTVV.

This clone was picked up one time. The gene calls are TRBV5-4 and TRBJ2-4; D ambiguous. Looked up from germline, CDR1 is SGHNT and CDR2 is YYREEE (reference sequence). V shed 0 bases and J shed 1 base, with 5 bases lying between them. The CDR3 loop spans 14 amino acids. The CDR3 bases are TGTGCCAGCAGCTTGGACGGGGCCAAAAACATTCAGTACTTC. Its protein product is CASSLDGAKNIQYF. The full variable domain, in which reference TRBV5-4 and TRBJ2-4 provide the parts outside the CDR3, is ETGVTQSPTHLIKTRGQQVTLRCSSQSGHNTVSWYQQALGQGPQFIFQYYREEENGRGNFPPRFSGLQFPNYSSELNVNALELDDSALYLCASSLDGAKNIQYFGAGTRLSVL.

The chain has TRBV7-7 and TRBJ2-1; 11 nucleotides line up with TRBD2. The CDR3 sequence is 16 residues long. After removal of 5 bases from V and 6 bases from J, the junction contained 9 bases not matched to a gene. Germline V gives CDR1 SSHAT, CDR2 FNYEAQ (reference sequence). The CDR3 spells CASSNSLAGGTNEQFF. The CDR3, as DNA: TGTGCCAGCAGCAACAGCCTAGCGGGAGGAACCAATGAGCAGTTCTTC. Using reference TRBV7-7 and TRBJ2-1 for the parts outside the CDR3, the full variable domain is GAGVSQSPRYKVTKRGQDVTLRCDPISSHATLYWYQQALGQGPEFLTYFNYEAQPDKSGLPSDRFSAERPEGSISTLTIQRTEQRDSAMYRCASSNSLAGGTNEQFFGPGTRLTVL.

Concerning this clone itself: Different DNA sequences within this sample yield the same CDR3. The chain carries TRBV27 and TRBJ2-7; no definite D call. Germline V gene data show CDR1 as MNHEY and CDR2 as SMNVEV (reference sequence). The CDR3 has 13 residues. Trimming cost V 6 bases and J 2 bases, with 11 bases left between them. The CDR3 DNA follows: TGTGCCAGCAGCGGCGGAGCTACCTACGAGCAGTACTTC. This encodes CASSGGATYEQYF.

The V call is TRBV19, the J call TRBJ2-2; D may match TRBD1 or TRBD2 (5 bases each). Germline values: CDR1 LNHDA, CDR2 SQIVND (reference sequence). The CDR3 runs 14 residues. The V end lost 5 bases, the J end lost 6 bases, and 13 bases lay between the germline ends. The CDR3 DNA follows: TGTGCCAGTAGTCAAGAGGGGCCCCCCGGGGAGCTGTTTTTT. It codes for CASSQEGPPGELFF. Drawing the rest from reference TRBV19 and TRBJ2-2, the complete variable domain is DGGITQSPKYLFRKEGQNVTLSCEQNLNHDAMYWYRQDPGQGLRLIYYSQIVNDFQKGDIAEGYSVSREKKESFPLTVTSAQKNPTAFYLCASSQEGPPGELFFGEGSRLTVL.

V gene TRBV9 combines with J gene TRBJ2-7; TRBD2 matches 9 bases. Germline assignment: CDR1 SGDLS and CDR2 YYNGEE. CDR3 length: 14 amino acids. With V trimmed by 4 bases and J by 5 bases, 7 bases remained unmatched. CDR3 coding DNA: TGTGCCAGCAGCCCCGGGACTAGCACGCACGAGCAGTACTTC. Its translation: CASSPGTSTHEQYF.

The rearrangement joins TRBV7-3 to TRBJ2-1; D gene unclear. This CDR3 is 16 amino acids long. Germline V gives CDR1 SGHTA, CDR2 FQGTGA. V was cut by 2 bases and J by 2 bases, with 13 bases left in between. Here the CDR3 reads CASSLSWDPPYNEQFF. The CDR3 DNA sequence: TGTGCCAGCAGCTTATCGTGGGATCCCCCCTACAATGAGCAGTTCTTC.

The V call is TRBV4-1, the J call TRBJ2-2, with D perhaps TRBD2 (5 bases). CDR1 MGHRA and CDR2 YSYEKL come from the germline V gene. There are 17 residues in the CDR3. V was pared by 4 bases and J by 4 bases, with 19 bases between. The CDR3 reads CASSPERTSLGTGELFF. CDR3 nucleotides: TGCGCCAGCAGCCCCGAACGGACTTCCCTAGGCACCGGGGAGCTGTTTTTT.

The rearrangement joins TRBV9 to TRBJ1-2; 7 nucleotides agree with TRBD1. The CDR3 loop spans 18 amino acids. After removal of 0 bases from V and 0 bases from J, the junction contained 11 bases not matched to a gene. Germline V gives CDR1 SGDLS, CDR2 YYNGEE. The CDR3 spells CASSVVGDVQGPNYGYTF. In DNA, the CDR3 is TGTGCCAGCAGCGTAGTAGGTGATGTACAGGGGCCTAACTATGGCTACACCTTC.

The rearrangement links TRBV10-3 to TRBJ2-3, with 7 positions matching TRBD1. Per germline, CDR1 ENHRY and CDR2 SYGVKD. The length of the CDR3 is 18 residues. V was pared by 6 bases and J by 0 bases, with 15 bases of the junction left unmatched. The CDR3 DNA reads TGTGCCATCAGACCTCTCAGTGGGGTGGGACAGAGCACAGATACGCAGTATTTT. Protein: CAIRPLSGVGQSTDTQYF.

The sample holds one count of this clone. The genes are TRBV27 and TRBJ2-7, with 9 bases identical to TRBD1. Germline V gene sequence: CDR1 MNHEY, CDR2 SMNVEV (reference sequence). This CDR3 contains 15 residues. The ends lost 4 bases at V and 2 bases at J; junction bases unmatched: 6. The CDR3 nucleotides are TGTGCCAGCAGTTCCCGCGGGACAGGGCCCTACGAGCAGTACTTC. It is translated as CASSSRGTGPYEQYF.

V is TRBV19 and J is TRBJ2-2; a weak D match, TRBD2 (6 bases). The CDR3 spans 15 residues. With 8 bases removed from V and 4 bases from J, the gap between germline ends came to 17 bases. Germline-derived CDR1 and CDR2 are LNHDA and SQIVND (reference sequence). The DNA of the CDR3 is TGTGCCAGTCGGGTCGGAGGGGTAGGCACCGGGGAGCTGTTTTTT. This sequence encodes CASRVGGVGTGELFF.

A note on this clone: The same CDR3 is also encoded by other DNA sequences in this sample. The chain joins TRBV9 to TRBJ2-7; no reliable D call. This CDR3 has 15 amino acids. Trimming took off 1 base at V and 0 bases at J, with 11 bases between the two ends. Germline V gene sequence: CDR1 SGDLS, CDR2 YYNGEE. The CDR3 sequence: CASSVSGRSSYEQYF. The CDR3 bases are TGTGCCAGCAGCGTAAGTGGTAGAAGCTCCTACGAGCAGTACTTC.